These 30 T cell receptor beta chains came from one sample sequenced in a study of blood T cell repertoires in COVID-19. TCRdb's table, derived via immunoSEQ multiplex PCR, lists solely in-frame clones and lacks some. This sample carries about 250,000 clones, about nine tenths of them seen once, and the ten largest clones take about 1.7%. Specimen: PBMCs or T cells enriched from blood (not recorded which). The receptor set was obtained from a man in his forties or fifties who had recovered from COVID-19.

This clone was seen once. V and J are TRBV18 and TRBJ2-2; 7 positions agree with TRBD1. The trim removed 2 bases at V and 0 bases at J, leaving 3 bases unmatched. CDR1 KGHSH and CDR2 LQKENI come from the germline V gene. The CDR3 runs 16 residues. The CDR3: CASSPIQGANTGELFF. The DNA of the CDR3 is TGTGCCAGCTCACCAATCCAGGGGGCGAACACCGGGGAGCTGTTTTTT.

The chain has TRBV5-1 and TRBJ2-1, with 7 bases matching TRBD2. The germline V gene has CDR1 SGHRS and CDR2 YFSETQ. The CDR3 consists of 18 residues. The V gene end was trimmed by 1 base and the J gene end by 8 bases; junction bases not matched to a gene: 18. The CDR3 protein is CASSLHSVELGGRDEQFF. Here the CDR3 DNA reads TGCGCCAGCAGCTTGCATTCAGTAGAGTTGGGAGGGAGGGATGAGCAGTTCTTC. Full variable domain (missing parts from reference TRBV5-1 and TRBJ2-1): KAGVTQTPRYLIKTRGQQVTLSCSPISGHRSVSWYQQTPGQGLQFLFEYFSETQRNKGNFPGRFSGRQFSNSRSEMNVSTLELGDSALYLCASSLHSVELGGRDEQFFGPGTRLTVL.

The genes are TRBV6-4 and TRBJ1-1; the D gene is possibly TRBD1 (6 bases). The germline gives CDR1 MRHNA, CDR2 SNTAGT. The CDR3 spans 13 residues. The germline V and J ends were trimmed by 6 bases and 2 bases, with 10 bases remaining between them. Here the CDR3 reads CASSRQVNTEAFF. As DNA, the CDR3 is TGTGCCAGCAGCCGACAGGTTAACACTGAAGCTTTCTTT.

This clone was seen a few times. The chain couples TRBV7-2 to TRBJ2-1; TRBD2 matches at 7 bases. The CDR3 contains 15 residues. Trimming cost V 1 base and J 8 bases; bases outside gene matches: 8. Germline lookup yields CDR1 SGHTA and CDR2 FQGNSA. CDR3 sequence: CASSLESRGWDEQFF. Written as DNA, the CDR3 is TGTGCCAGCAGCTTAGAGTCGCGGGGGTGGGATGAGCAGTTCTTC.

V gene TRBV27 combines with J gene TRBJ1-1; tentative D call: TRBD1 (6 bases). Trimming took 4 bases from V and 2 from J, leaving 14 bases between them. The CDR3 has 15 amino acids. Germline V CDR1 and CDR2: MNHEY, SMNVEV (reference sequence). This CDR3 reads CASSSGTWDNTEAFF. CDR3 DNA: TGTGCCAGCAGTTCGGGGACATGGGACAACACTGAAGCTTTCTTT.

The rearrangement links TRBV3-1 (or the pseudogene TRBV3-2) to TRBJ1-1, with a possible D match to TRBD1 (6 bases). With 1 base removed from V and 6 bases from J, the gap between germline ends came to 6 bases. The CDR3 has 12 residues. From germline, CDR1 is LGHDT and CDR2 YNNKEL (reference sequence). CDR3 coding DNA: TGTGCCAGCAGCCAAGGACAGGCTGAAGCTTTCTTT. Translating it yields CASSQGQAEAFF.

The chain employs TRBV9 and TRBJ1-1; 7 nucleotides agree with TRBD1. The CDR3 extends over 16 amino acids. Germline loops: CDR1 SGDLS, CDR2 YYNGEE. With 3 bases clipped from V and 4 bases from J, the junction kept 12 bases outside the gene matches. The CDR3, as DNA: TGTGCCAGCAGCGCACAGACAGGGATTCGGTCCACTGAAGCTTTCTTT. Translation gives CASSAQTGIRSTEAFF.

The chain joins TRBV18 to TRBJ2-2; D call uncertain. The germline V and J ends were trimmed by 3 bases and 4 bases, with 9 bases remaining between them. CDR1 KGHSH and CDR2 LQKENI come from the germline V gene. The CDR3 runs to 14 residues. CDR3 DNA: TGTGCCAGCTCACCCTCGACGGGCACCGGGGAGCTGTTTTTT. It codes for CASSPSTGTGELFF.

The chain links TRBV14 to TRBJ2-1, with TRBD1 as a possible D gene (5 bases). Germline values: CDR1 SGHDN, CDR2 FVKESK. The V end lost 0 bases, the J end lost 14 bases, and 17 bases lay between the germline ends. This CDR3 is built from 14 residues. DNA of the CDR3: TGTGCCAGCAGCCAAGATAGCTCGTCGACAGACGAGTTCTTC. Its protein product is CASSQDSSSTDEFF. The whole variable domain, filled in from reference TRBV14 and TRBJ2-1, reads EAGVTQFPSHSVIEKGQTVTLRCDPISGHDNLYWYRRVMGKEIKFLLHFVKESKQDESGMPNNRFLAERTGGTYSTLKVQPAELEDSGVYFCASSQDSSSTDEFFGPGTRLTVL.

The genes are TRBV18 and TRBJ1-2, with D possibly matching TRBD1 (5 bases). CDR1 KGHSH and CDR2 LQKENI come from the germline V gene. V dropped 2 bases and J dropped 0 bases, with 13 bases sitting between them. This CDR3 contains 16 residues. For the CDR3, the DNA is TGTGCCAGCTCACCATCGGGGGGAAAGGCTAACTATGGCTACACCTTC. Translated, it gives CASSPSGGKANYGYTF. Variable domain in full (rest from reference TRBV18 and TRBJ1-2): NAGVMQNPRHLVRRRGQEARLRCSPMKGHSHVYWYRQLPEEGLKFMVYLQKENIIDESGMPKERFSAEFPKEGPSILRIQQVVRGDSAAYFCASSPSGGKANYGYTFGSGTRLTVV.

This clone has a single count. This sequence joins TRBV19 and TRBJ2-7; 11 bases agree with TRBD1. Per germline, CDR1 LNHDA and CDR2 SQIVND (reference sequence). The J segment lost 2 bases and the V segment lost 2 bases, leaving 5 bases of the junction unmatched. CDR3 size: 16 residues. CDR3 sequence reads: CASSISPGQGAYEQYF. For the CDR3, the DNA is TGTGCCAGTAGTATATCCCCGGGACAGGGGGCCTACGAGCAGTACTTC.

CDR3 DNA: TGTGCCAGCAGTTTATCGGGGAACAGGGGAGGCTACACCTTC. It encodes CASSLSGNRGGYTF. This chain uses TRBV27 with TRBJ1-2; 7 nucleotides line up with TRBD1. The CDR3 is 14 amino acids. Germline CDR1 and CDR2: MNHEY and SMNVEV (reference sequence). The V gene end was trimmed by 0 bases and the J gene end by 8 bases; junction bases not matched to a gene: 6.

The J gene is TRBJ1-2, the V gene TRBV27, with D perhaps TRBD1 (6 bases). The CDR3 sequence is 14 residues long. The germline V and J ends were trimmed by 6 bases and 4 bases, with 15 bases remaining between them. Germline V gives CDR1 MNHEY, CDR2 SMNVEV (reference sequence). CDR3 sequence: CASRDLQGLYGYTF. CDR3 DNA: TGTGCCAGCAGGGACCTACAGGGCCTCTATGGCTACACCTTC.

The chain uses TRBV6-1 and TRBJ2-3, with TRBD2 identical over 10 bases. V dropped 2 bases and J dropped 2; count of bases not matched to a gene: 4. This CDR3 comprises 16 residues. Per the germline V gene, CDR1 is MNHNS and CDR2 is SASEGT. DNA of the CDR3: TGTGCCAGCAGTGAACTAAGCGGGGGGGCCACAGATACGCAGTATTTT. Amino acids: CASSELSGGATDTQYF.

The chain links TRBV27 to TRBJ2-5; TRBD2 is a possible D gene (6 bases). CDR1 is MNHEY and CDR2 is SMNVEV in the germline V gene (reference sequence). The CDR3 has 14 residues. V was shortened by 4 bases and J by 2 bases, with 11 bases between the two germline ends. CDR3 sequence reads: CASSSIAAQETQYF. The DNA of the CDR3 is TGTGCCAGCAGTTCCATAGCGGCGCAAGAGACCCAGTACTTC.

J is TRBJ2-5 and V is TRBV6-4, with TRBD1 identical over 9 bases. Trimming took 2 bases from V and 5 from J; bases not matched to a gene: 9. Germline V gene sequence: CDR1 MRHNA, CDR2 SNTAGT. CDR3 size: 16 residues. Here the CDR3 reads CASSDAPGQGIETQYF. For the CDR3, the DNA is TGTGCCAGCAGTGACGCACCGGGACAGGGCATTGAGACCCAGTACTTC.

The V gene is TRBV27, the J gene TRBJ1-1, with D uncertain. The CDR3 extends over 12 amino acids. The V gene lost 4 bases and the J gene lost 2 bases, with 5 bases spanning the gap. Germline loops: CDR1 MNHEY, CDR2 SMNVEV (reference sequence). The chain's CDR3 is CASSSINTEAFF. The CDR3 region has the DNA TGTGCCAGCAGTTCTATTAACACTGAAGCTTTCTTT.

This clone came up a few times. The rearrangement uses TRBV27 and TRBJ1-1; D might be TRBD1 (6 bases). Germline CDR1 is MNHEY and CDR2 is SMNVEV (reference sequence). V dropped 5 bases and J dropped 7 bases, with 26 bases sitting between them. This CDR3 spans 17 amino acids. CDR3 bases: TGTGCCAGCAGTAAAATGACCGGGACGGGACACTTGGGTGAAGCTTTCTTT. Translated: CASSKMTGTGHLGEAFF.

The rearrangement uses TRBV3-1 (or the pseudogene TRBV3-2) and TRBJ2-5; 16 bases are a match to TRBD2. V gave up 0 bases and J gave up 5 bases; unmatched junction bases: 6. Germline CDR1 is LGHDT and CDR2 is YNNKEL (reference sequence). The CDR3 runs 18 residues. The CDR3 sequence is CASSQEGTSGRAVETQYF. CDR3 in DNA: TGTGCCAGCAGCCAAGAAGGGACTAGCGGGAGGGCCGTGGAGACCCAGTACTTC.

DNA for the CDR3: TGTGCCAGCAGCCAAGACCAGGACAGTCGTGGAAACACCATATATTTT. Translation gives CASSQDQDSRGNTIYF. The chain uses TRBV4-2 and TRBJ1-3, with D possibly being TRBD1 (6 bases). The CDR3 contains 16 residues. Germline assignment: CDR1 LGHNA and CDR2 YNFKEQ. V lost 0 bases and J 3 bases, leaving 12 bases between the germline ends.

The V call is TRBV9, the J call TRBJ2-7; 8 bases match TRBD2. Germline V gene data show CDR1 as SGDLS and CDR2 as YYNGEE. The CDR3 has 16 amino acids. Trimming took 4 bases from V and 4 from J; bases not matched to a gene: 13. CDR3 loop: CASSLNPGLVGYEQYF. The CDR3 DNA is TGTGCCAGCAGCCTCAATCCGGGACTAGTCGGATACGAGCAGTACTTC.

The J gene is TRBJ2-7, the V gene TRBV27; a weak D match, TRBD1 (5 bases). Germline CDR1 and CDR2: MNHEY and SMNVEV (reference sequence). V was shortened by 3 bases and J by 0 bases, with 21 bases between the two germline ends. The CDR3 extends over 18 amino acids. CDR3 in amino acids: CASSFRAPLDRSSYEQYF. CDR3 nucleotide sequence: TGTGCCAGCAGTTTCAGGGCGCCGCTGGATAGGAGCTCCTACGAGCAGTACTTC.

The CDR3 DNA sequence: TGTGCCAGTAGTATCTTGGCAGGGGGAGGAAACACCATATATTTT. Translation: CASSILAGGGNTIYF. The chain has TRBV19 and TRBJ1-3; 7 positions match TRBD1. CDR3 length: 15 residues. Per germline, CDR1 LNHDA and CDR2 SQIVND (reference sequence). The trim removed 3 bases at V and 4 bases at J, leaving 6 bases unmatched.

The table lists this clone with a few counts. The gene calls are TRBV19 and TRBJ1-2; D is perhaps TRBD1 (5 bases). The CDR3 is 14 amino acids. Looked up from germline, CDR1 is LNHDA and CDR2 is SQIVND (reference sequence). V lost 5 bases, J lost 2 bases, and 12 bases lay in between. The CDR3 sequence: CASSLGHLNYGYTF. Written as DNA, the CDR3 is TGTGCCAGTAGTTTAGGACACTTAAACTATGGCTACACCTTC.

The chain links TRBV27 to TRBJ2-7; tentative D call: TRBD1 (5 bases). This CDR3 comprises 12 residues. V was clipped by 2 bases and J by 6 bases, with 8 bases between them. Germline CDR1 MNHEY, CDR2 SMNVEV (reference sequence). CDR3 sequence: CASSLPGSEQYF. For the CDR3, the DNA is TGTGCCAGCAGTTTACCAGGGTCCGAGCAGTACTTC.

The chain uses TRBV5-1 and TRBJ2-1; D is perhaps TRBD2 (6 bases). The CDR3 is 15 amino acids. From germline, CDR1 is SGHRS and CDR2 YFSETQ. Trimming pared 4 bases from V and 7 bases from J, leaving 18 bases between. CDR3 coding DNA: TGCGCCAGCAGCCCCGGGGGTAGCAATAGGAATGAGCAGTTCTTC. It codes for CASSPGGSNRNEQFF.

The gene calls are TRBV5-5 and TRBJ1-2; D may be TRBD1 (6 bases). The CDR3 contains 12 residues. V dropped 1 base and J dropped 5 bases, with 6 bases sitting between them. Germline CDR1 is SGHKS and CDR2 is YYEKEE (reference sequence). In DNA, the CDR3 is TGTGCCAGCAGCTTGACAGGGTATGGCTACACCTTC. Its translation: CASSLTGYGYTF. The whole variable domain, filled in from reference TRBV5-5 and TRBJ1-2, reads DAGVTQSPTHLIKTRGQQVTLRCSPISGHKSVSWYQQVLGQGPQFIFQYYEKEERGRGNFPDRFSARQFPNYSSELNVNALLLGDSALYLCASSLTGYGYTFGSGTRLTVV.

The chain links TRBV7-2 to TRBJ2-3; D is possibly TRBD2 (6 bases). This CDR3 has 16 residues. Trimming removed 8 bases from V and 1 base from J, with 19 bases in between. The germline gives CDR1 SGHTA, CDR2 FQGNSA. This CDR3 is CASGGPSAGGTDTQYF. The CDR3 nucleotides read TGTGCCAGCGGGGGACCTAGCGCCGGGGGCACAGATACGCAGTATTTT.

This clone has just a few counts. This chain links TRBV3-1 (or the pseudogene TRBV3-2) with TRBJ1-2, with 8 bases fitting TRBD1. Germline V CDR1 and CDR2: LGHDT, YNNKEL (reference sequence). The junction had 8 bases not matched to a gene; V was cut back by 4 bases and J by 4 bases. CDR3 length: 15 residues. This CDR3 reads CASSPRDRPPYGYTF. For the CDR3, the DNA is TGTGCCAGCAGCCCCCGGGACAGGCCCCCCTATGGCTACACCTTC.

In DNA, the CDR3 is TGTGCCAGCACCTTTGGGACAGGGGTGCAGTATGGCTACACCTTC. It codes for CASTFGTGVQYGYTF. This chain connects TRBV5-4 to TRBJ1-2; TRBD1 agrees at 10 bases. CDR1 and CDR2 from the germline V gene are SGHNT and YYREEE (reference sequence). The length of the CDR3 is 15 residues. The junction had 10 bases not matched to a gene; V was cut back by 6 bases and J by 5 bases.